This T cell receptor beta chain was sequenced for a study of neurological immune-mediated disorders. The germline V gene has CDR1 KGHDR and CDR2 SFDVKD. V was pared by 6 bases and J by 0 bases, with 11 bases between. The CDR3 runs to 15 residues. This clonotype was observed many times. By 5'RACE with 10-nucleotide random UMIs, the cDNA was made. Via MiXCR, TCRdb re-called the 5' RACE reads, giving one row per CDR3 protein. Here the sample spans about 40,000 distinct CDR3 sequences, less than 15% being singletons. This receptor was taken from a woman aged 50 to 65 with HTLV-1-associated myelopathy (HAM/TSP). The V gene is TRBV24-1, the J gene TRBJ2-1, with D possibly being TRBD1 or TRBD2 (5 bases each). Specimen: PBMCs. The CDR3 sequence is CATSLGVLSYNEQFF. In nucleotides, the CDR3 is TGTGCCACCAGTTTGGGGGTGCTCTCCTACAATGAGCAGTTCTTC.